The clone carrying this T cell receptor beta chain was found a few times. Antigen specificity is unknown. One entry per CDR3 protein results from TCRdb running MiXCR on the RT-PCR reads. The sample contains around 760,000 distinct CDR3 sequences, about 15% of which appear only once. This record comes from a study of response to subunit inactivated influenza vaccine. Study-wide points: A suggestion made by the authors is that each seasonal influenza vaccination recruits few new T cells.

The CDR3 sequence is 17 residues long. The V segment lost 0 bases and the J segment 1 base; nucleotides outside the gene matches: 5. CDR1 MNHEY and CDR2 SVGAGI come from the germline V gene. Sample: PBMCs from blood, taken around 14 days before vaccination. The sequence came from a man over 45 who received an inactivated influenza vaccine. The rearrangement uses TRBV6-5 and TRBJ1-5, with TRBD1 identical over 8 bases. DNA of the CDR3: TGTGCCAGCAGTTACTCGACCGGGACAGGAAGCAATCAGCCCCAGCATTTT. It translates to CASSYSTGTGSNQPQHF.